This T cell receptor beta chain was obtained from a study of blood T cell repertoires in COVID-19. Study summary: COVID-19 samples from acute and convalescent phases originated in the United States, Italy and Spain.

During active infection, Seattle patients enrolled and were then monitored through disease. In the authors' methods: Amplification of reference gene primers provided the estimated nucleated cell counts. Only in-frame clones appear in the TCRdb table, and some are missing; sequencing was by immunoSEQ multiplex PCR. From that table come the V and J calls and clone size; the DNA was used to work out D and trimming. The repertoire consists of under 300,000 clones, with 85% to 90% occurring once and the leading ten covering approximately 2.1%. CDR3 length equals 13 residues. Germline CDR1 is SQVTM and CDR2 is ANQGSEA. V was clipped by 2 bases and J by 10 bases, with 17 bases between them.

The sequenced sample consisted of peripheral blood. The source is a woman aged 60 to 75 with COVID-19, enrolled during active disease. V gene TRBV29-1 combines with J gene TRBJ1-2; maybe TRBD1 (6 bases). The chain's CDR3 is CSVESSQGIAYTF. The DNA of the CDR3 is TGCAGCGTTGAAAGTTCGCAGGGGATCGCCTACACCTTC.